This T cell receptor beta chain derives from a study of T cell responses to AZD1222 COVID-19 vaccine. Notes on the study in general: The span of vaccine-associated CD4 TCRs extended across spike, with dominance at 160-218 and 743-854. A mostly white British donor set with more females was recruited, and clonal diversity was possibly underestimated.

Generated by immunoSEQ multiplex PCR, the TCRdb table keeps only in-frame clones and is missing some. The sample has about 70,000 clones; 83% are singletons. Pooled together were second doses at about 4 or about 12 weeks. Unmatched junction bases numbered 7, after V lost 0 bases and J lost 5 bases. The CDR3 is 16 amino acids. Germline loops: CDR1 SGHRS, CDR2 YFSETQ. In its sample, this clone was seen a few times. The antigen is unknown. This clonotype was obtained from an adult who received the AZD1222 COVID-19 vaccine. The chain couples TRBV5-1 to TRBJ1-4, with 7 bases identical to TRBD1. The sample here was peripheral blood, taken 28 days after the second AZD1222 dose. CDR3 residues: CASSLESGTANEKLFF. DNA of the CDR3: TGCGCCAGCAGCTTGGAGTCCGGGACAGCGAATGAAAAACTGTTTTTT.